This T cell receptor (beta chain) came from a study of shared clonotypes between healthy human individuals. Germline V gene data show CDR1 as KGHSH and CDR2 as LQKENI. This CDR3 has 16 amino acids. J lost 1 base, V lost 6 bases, and 8 bases had no gene match. Some clones are missing from TCRdb's copy, which holds only in-frame ones; the method was immunoSEQ multiplex PCR. Of roughly 510,000 clones listed, 60% to 80% are singletons. The rearrangement joins TRBV18 to TRBJ1-2; 10 nucleotides agree with TRBD1. This sequence originates from a woman in her 40s in good health. Some clones in this sample may be carry-over from other donors' samples. The sequenced material came from PBMCs. The CDR3 loop reads CASSQRQGAGNYGYTF. As DNA, the CDR3 is TGTGCCAGCTCCCAGCGACAGGGGGCAGGTAACTATGGCTACACCTTC.